Following are 11 T cell receptor beta chains from one sample sequenced in a study of cytomegalovirus exposure and HLA in healthy donors. Method: immunoSEQ multiplex PCR; TCRdb's copy keeps in-frame clones and lacks some. Among around 170,000 clones listed, around 89% were seen once. Material for sequencing was PBMCs. These receptors originate from a man younger than 30 in good health and CMV-seronegative.

The genes are TRBV4-3 and TRBJ2-7; TRBD1 aligns across 9 bases. The ends lost 3 bases at V and 3 bases at J; junction bases unmatched: 0. The CDR3 has 13 residues. Germline CDR1 LGHNA, CDR2 YSLEER. CDR3 residues: CASSQDRGYEQYF. The CDR3 DNA reads TGCGCCAGCAGCCAGGACAGGGGCTACGAGCAGTACTTC.

In its sample, this clone was seen once. V usage is TRBV10-3 and J usage is TRBJ1-2; TRBD1 is a possible D gene (5 bases). CDR3 size: 15 residues. Trimming took off 0 bases at V and 3 bases at J, with 11 bases between the two ends. Per the germline V gene, CDR1 is ENHRY and CDR2 is SYGVKD. CDR3 in amino acids: CAISESTVVDYGYTF. CDR3 DNA sequence: TGTGCCATCAGTGAGTCGACAGTTGTTGACTATGGCTACACCTTC.

V is TRBV19 and J is TRBJ1-2, with D possibly matching TRBD1 (5 bases). In germline, CDR1 is LNHDA, CDR2 SQIVND (reference sequence). The CDR3 is 15 amino acids. Between the trimmed V and J ends, which lost 5 bases and 6 bases, there was a span of 19 bases. The CDR3 sequence is CASSPWGGPQDGYTF. The CDR3 DNA sequence: TGTGCCAGTAGTCCATGGGGGGGACCTCAGGATGGCTACACCTTC.

This clone was recorded a few times. The chain employs TRBV30 and TRBJ2-1, with TRBD2 identical over 8 bases. From germline, CDR1 is GTSNPN and CDR2 SVGIG (reference sequence). After removal of 7 bases from V and 0 bases from J, the junction contained 8 bases not matched to a gene. The CDR3 is made up of 15 amino acids. CDR3 bases: TGTGCCTTTTTCGGGGGGGCAACCTCCTACAATGAGCAGTTCTTC. This encodes CAFFGGATSYNEQFF.

The chain couples TRBV16 to TRBJ1-2; no clear D gene. CDR1 KGHSY and CDR2 FQNENV come from the germline V gene. Trimming left V 0 bases short and J 4 bases short, with 12 bases between. The CDR3 has 15 residues. The CDR3 nucleotides are TGTGCCAGCAGCCAATCCACAGTGATGTCCTATGGCTACACCTTC. It yields the protein CASSQSTVMSYGYTF. Full variable domain (remainder filled in from reference TRBV16 and TRBJ1-2): GEEVAQTPKHLVRGEGQKAKLYCAPIKGHSYVFWYQQVLKNEFKFLISFQNENVFDETGMPKERFSAKCLPNSPCSLEIQATKLEDSAVYFCASSQSTVMSYGYTFGSGTRLTVV.

This rearrangement joins TRBV6-5 to TRBJ1-2; the D is unclear. Germline-derived CDR1 and CDR2 are MNHEY and SVGAGI. Trimming cost V 0 bases and J 0 bases, with 8 bases left between them. This CDR3 spans 15 amino acids. The CDR3 region is CASSYSLLTNYGYTF. The CDR3 coding sequence is TGTGCCAGCAGTTACTCACTTCTTACTAACTATGGCTACACCTTC.

The V and J genes are TRBV29-1 and TRBJ1-1; D is perhaps TRBD1 (5 bases). V lost 1 base and J lost 1, with 10 bases in between. There are 14 residues in the CDR3. Germline CDR1 SQVTM, CDR2 ANQGSEA. CDR3 nucleotide sequence: TGCAGCGTTGAAGGGAGACAGAAGAACACTGAAGCTTTCTTT. It is translated as CSVEGRQKNTEAFF.

This chain uses TRBV28 with TRBJ1-3; TRBD1 is a possible D gene (5 bases). Germline CDR1 and CDR2: MDHEN and SYDVKM. V lost 3 bases and J lost 0, with 12 bases in between. The CDR3 runs 16 residues. Written as DNA, the CDR3 is TGTGCCAGCAGTTTTGTCGTGGGGGGCTCTGGAAACACCATATATTTT. The encoded protein is CASSFVVGGSGNTIYF.

This clone was counted only a few times. This chain connects TRBV19 to TRBJ2-2; 9 positions match TRBD1. The J segment lost 7 bases and the V segment lost 5 bases, leaving 8 bases of the junction unmatched. Germline V gene lookup returns CDR1 LNHDA and CDR2 SQIVND (reference sequence). This CDR3 has 15 amino acids. Here the CDR3 DNA reads TGTGCCAGTAGTCCAGGGACAGGGCTTATCGGGGAGCTGTTTTTT. Protein product: CASSPGTGLIGELFF.

The genes are TRBV6-1 and TRBJ2-7; 13 bases match TRBD2. Germline CDR1 is MNHNS and CDR2 is SASEGT. There are 15 residues in the CDR3. Unmatched junction bases numbered 8, after V lost 7 bases and J lost 5 bases. The CDR3 region is CASTLGGLAGDEQYF. CDR3 in DNA: TGTGCCAGCACCCTTGGAGGACTAGCGGGAGACGAGCAGTACTTC.

In its sample, this clone was seen once. V gene TRBV4-3 combines with J gene TRBJ2-2, with TRBD2 matching 7 bases. CDR1 and CDR2 from the germline V gene are LGHNA and YSLEER. V lost 2 bases, J lost 7 bases, and 13 bases stayed unmatched. The CDR3 is made up of 17 amino acids. As DNA, the CDR3 is TGCGCCAGCAGCCAACTAACTCGGGACTACCTATTCGGGGAGCTGTTTTTT. This encodes CASSQLTRDYLFGELFF.